The rows below give T cell receptor beta chains drawn from one sample of a study of blood T cell repertoires in COVID-19. Libraries were prepared by immunoSEQ multiplex PCR; TCRdb keeps only in-frame clonotypes and omits some of them. The data show under 95,000 clones, with 88% seen just once and just over 5% held by the top ten. Sequenced material: peripheral blood. The receptors derive from a human donor in a cohort sampled during active COVID-19. Both conserved end residues are part of each CDR3. D genes are given only for firm matches. Where a row states a size, it is once, few, many or the class of an expanded clone; other rows omit it.

17 TRBJ2-1 TRBV7-6 - TRBD2 CASSLVSLAGAYNEQFF TGTGCCAGCAGCTTAGTAAGCCTAGCGGGGGCGTACAATGAGCAGTTCTTC
13 TRBJ2-5 TRBV11-2 - - CASSLARQETQYF TGTGCCAGCAGCTTAGCCAGGCAAGAGACCCAGTACTTC
13 TRBJ1-1 TRBV12-3/TRBV12-4 - - CASSPQVDTEAFF TGTGCCAGCAGTCCCCAGGTGGACACTGAAGCTTTCTTT
17 TRBJ1-6 TRBV24-1 - TRBD1 CATSALRDRGYNSPLHF TGTGCCACCAGTGCCTTACGGGACAGGGGGTATAATTCACCCCTCCACTTT
11 TRBJ2-1 TRBV5-4 - TRBD2 CASSVREEQFF TGTGCCAGCAGCGTGCGGGAGGAGCAGTTCTTC
15 TRBJ2-1 TRBV15 - TRBD1 CATSRARGLYNEQFF TGTGCCACCAGCAGAGCCAGGGGGCTCTACAATGAGCAGTTCTTC
15 TRBJ2-7 TRBV24-1 - TRBD2 CATSALTSGVYEQYF TGTGCCACCAGTGCCCTGACTAGCGGCGTATACGAGCAGTACTTC
15 TRBJ1-4 TRBV28 - - CASSFSTVVNEKLFF TGTGCCAGCAGTTTTTCGACAGTAGTTAATGAAAAACTGTTTTTT
13 TRBJ2-7 TRBV12-3/TRBV12-4 - - CASSLLQSAGQYF TGTGCCAGCAGTTTATTACAGTCTGCAGGCCAGTACTTC
14 TRBJ2-7 TRBV5-6 once - CASSPEPDSYEQYF TGTGCCAGCAGCCCCGAGCCTGACAGTTACGAGCAGTACTTC
15 TRBJ1-2 TRBV7-9 - TRBD1 CASSLGGTGDYGYTF TGTGCCAGCAGCTTAGGGGGGACAGGAGACTATGGCTACACCTTC